Listed below are T cell receptor beta chains from one sample, sequenced in a study of T cells in Graves' hyperthyroidism and ophthalmopathy. TCRdb called the multiplex PCR reads again in MiXCR, with one record for every CDR3 protein. The profile shows 650,000 to 700,000 distinct CDR3 sequences, 15% to 20% of them singletons. Material for sequencing was blood. The receptors derive from a middle-aged man with Graves' hyperthyroidism. The CDR3 runs from the conserved cysteine through the conserved F or W. Fields, in order: D gene, clone size, CDR3 length, V gene, J gene, CDR3 protein, CDR3 DNA. A D gene is named only where the DNA matches it firmly. Clone size appears in some rows only: once, few, many, or a class for an expanded clone.

>NA|few|18|TRBV28|TRBJ2-6
CASSSRVGRESGANVLTF
TGTGCCAGCAGTTCACGCGTCGGCAGGGAGTCTGGGGCCAACGTCCTGACTTTC
>NA|NA|11|TRBV30|TRBJ1-3
CAWSNSNTIYF
TGTGCCTGGAGTAACTCGAACACCATATATTTT
>NA|many|14|TRBV27|TRBJ2-3
CASSLASGSDTQYF
TGTGCCAGCAGTTTAGCGTCAGGGTCGGATACGCAGTATTTT
>TRBD2|few|15|TRBV30|TRBJ2-5
CAWSGGLAGAETQYF
TGTGCCTGGAGTGGGGGACTAGCGGGAGCAGAGACCCAGTACTTC
>TRBD1|many|14|TRBV28|TRBJ1-5
CASRTGGTGQPQHF
TGTGCCAGCAGGACAGGGGGCACCGGTCAGCCCCAGCATTTT
>NA|few|14|TRBV19|TRBJ1-2
CASTSGQLGYGYTF
NA
>NA|few|15|TRBV5-1|TRBJ1-1
CASSRGGGGNTEAFF
TGCGCCAGCAGCCGGGGCGGCGGGGGGAACACTGAAGCTTTCTTT
>NA|NA|15|TRBV7-8|TRBJ1-2
CASSPRDGWRAGYTF
TGTGCCAGCAGCCCCCGCGACGGGTGGAGGGCTGGCTACACCTTC
>NA|many|15|TRBV27|TRBJ2-7
CASSSYSPQPYEQYF
TGTGCCAGCAGTTCTTATTCTCCCCAACCCTACGAGCAGTACTTC
>TRBD1|NA|14|TRBV9|TRBJ2-7
CASSVVAGGHEQYF
TGTGCCAGCAGCGTAGTGGCAGGGGGCCACGAGCAGTACTTC
>TRBD1|many|14|TRBV24-1|TRBJ1-2
CATSDPDRAYGYTF
TGTGCCACCAGTGATCCCGACAGGGCCTATGGCTACACCTTC
>TRBD2|NA|16|TRBV30|TRBJ2-1
CAWSVRGGISYNEQFF
TGTGCCTGGAGTGTACGCGGGGGGATCTCCTACAATGAGCAGTTCTTC
>NA|many|15|TRBV3-1|TRBJ2-3
CASSQGSGITDTQYF
TGTGCCAGCAGCCAAGGGAGCGGTATCACAGATACGCAGTATTTT
>NA|NA|12|TRBV29-1|TRBJ2-7
CSAGTSSYEQYF
TGCAGCGCCGGGACATCATCCTACGAGCAGTACTTC
>NA|many|12|TRBV20-1|TRBJ1-1
CSARVGPGEAFF
TGCAGTGCTAGAGTGGGTCCGGGTGAAGCTTTCTTT
>NA|many|12|TRBV20-1|TRBJ2-7
CSATVSSYEQYF
TGCAGTGCTACCGTAAGCTCCTACGAGCAGTACTTC
>NA|NA|16|TRBV19|TRBJ2-1
CASSPLGGASINEQFF
TGTGCCAGTAGTCCCCTGGGGGGGGCCTCAATCAATGAGCAGTTCTTC
>NA|few|15|TRBV28|TRBJ1-4
CASSLQGETNEKLFF
TGTGCCAGCAGCCTCCAAGGGGAGACTAATGAAAAACTGTTTTTT
>TRBD2|many|16|TRBV6-2/TRBV6-3|TRBJ2-7
CASSYGAGGPTYEQYF
TGTGCCAGCAGTTACGGTGCGGGAGGCCCAACCTACGAGCAGTACTTC
>NA|NA|13|TRBV20-1|TRBJ2-4
CSARGEAARVQYF
TGCAGTGCTAGGGGGGAGGCAGCGAGAGTTCAGTACTTC
>TRBD2|many|13|TRBV24-1|TRBJ2-1
CAMTGGSYNEQFF
TGTGCCATGACGGGAGGTTCCTACAATGAGCAGTTCTTC
>NA|NA|16|TRBV19|TRBJ1-1
CASTRGMTYVNTEAFF
TGTGCCAGTACCCGAGGGATGACCTATGTGAACACTGAAGCTTTCTTT
>TRBD1|few|15|TRBV24-1|TRBJ2-3
CATSGTGLGMDTQYF
TGTGCCACCAGTGGGACAGGGCTGGGGATGGATACGCAGTATTTT
>TRBD1|NA|14|TRBV19|TRBJ1-2
CASSMSWTGSGYTF
TGTGCCAGTAGTATGAGCTGGACAGGGAGTGGCTACACCTTC
>TRBD2|few|15|TRBV4-3|TRBJ2-7
CASSQEGTTTYEHYF
TGCGCCAGCAGTCAAGAAGGGACTACGACCTACGAGCACTACTTC
>NA|many|14|TRBV10-3|TRBJ1-1
CASLGGGPGTEAFF
TGTGCCAGCCTCGGTGGGGGGCCGGGAACTGAAGCTTTCTTT
>NA|NA|17|TRBV19|TRBJ1-4
CVSRFAGAKPTNEKLFF
TGTGTCAGTAGATTCGCCGGGGCTAAACCAACTAATGAAAAACTGTTTTTT
>NA|few|13|TRBV10-3|TRBJ2-7
CAISETMEGEQYF
TGTGCCATCAGTGAGACCATGGAGGGCGAGCAGTACTTC
>NA|few|13|TRBV20-1|TRBJ2-1
CSAPPGVYNEQFF
TGCAGTGCTCCCCCGGGGGTATACAATGAGCAGTTCTTC
>NA|NA|13|TRBV6-1|TRBJ2-5
CASGQSTQETQYF
TGTGCCAGCGGTCAGTCTACCCAAGAGACCCAGTACTTC
>TRBD2|many|17|TRBV10-3|TRBJ2-5
CAISEELAGGPQETQYF
TGTGCCATCAGTGAGGAACTAGCGGGAGGGCCTCAAGAGACCCAGTACTTC
>TRBD1|NA|13|TRBV6-5|TRBJ1-1
CAGSLQGPSEAFF
TGTGCCGGCAGTCTACAGGGGCCCAGTGAAGCTTTCTTT
>NA|many|14|TRBV27|TRBJ1-1
CASSLRGWNTEAFF
TGTGCCAGCAGTTTAAGGGGTTGGAACACTGAAGCTTTCTTT
>NA|many|13|TRBV5-1|TRBJ1-1
CASSFWMNTEAFF
TGCGCCAGCAGCTTTTGGATGAACACTGAAGCTTTCTTT
>NA|few|15|TRBV4-1|TRBJ1-1
CASSQEVRGRTEAFF
TGCGCCAGCAGCCAAGAGGTCAGGGGAAGGACTGAAGCTTTCTTT
>NA|NA|14|TRBV12-3/TRBV12-4|TRBJ2-7
CASSLRRQVYEQYF
TGTGCCAGCAGTTTAAGGAGGCAGGTCTACGAGCAGTACTTC
>TRBD1|many|15|TRBV19|TRBJ1-1
CASSLLETGDTEAFF
TGTGCCAGTAGTCTCCTAGAGACAGGGGACACTGAAGCTTTCTTT
>NA|NA|17|TRBV20-1|TRBJ1-2
CSARDLGRAGIAHGYTF
TGCAGTGCTAGAGATCTTGGGAGAGCGGGAATCGCGCATGGCTACACCTTC
>NA|few|16|TRBV19|TRBJ1-5
CASSLMRQGLAQPQHF
TGTGCCAGTAGCCTTATGAGGCAGGGTCTTGCTCAGCCCCAGCATTTT
>TRBD1|many|14|TRBV2|TRBJ2-5
CASCIRDSQETQYF
TGTGCCAGCTGCATCCGGGACAGTCAAGAGACCCAGTACTTC
>NA|NA|13|TRBV6-2/TRBV6-3|TRBJ2-1
CASSRRGANDQFF
TGTGCCAGCAGTCGCCGAGGTGCCAATGATCAGTTCTTC
>TRBD2|few|19|TRBV7-3|TRBJ2-2
CASSPSGLAGHPNTGELFF
TGTGCCAGCAGCCCTTCTGGACTAGCGGGCCATCCGAACACCGGGGAGCTGTTTTTT
>TRBD1|NA|16|TRBV3-1|TRBJ1-1
CASSHKTGSVSPEAFF
TGTGCCAGCAGCCACAAGACAGGGAGTGTCTCCCCTGAAGCTTTCTTT
>NA|many|14|TRBV27|TRBJ2-3
CASSLSSSTDTQYF
TGTGCCAGCAGTTTATCGAGTAGCACAGATACGCAGTATTTT
>TRBD1|many|14|TRBV11-2|TRBJ2-5
CASTRGQAQETQYF
TGTGCCAGCACCAGAGGACAGGCCCAAGAGACCCAGTACTTC
>TRBD1|NA|15|TRBV28|TRBJ1-5
CATFAGTENNQPQHF
TGTGCCACCTTCGCCGGGACAGAGAACAATCAGCCCCAGCATTTT
>NA|many|14|TRBV3-1|TRBJ1-1
CASSQAQGNTEAFF
TGTGCCAGCAGCCAAGCCCAGGGAAACACTGAAGCTTTCTTT
>TRBD2|NA|18|TRBV7-9|TRBJ2-3
CASSSGEILAGNEDTQYF
TGTGCCAGCAGCTCAGGAGAAATACTAGCGGGAAATGAGGATACGCAGTATTTT
>NA|many|14|TRBV7-9|TRBJ2-7
CASSLSTASYEQYF
TGTGCCAGCAGCTTAAGTACAGCGAGCTACGAGCAGTACTTC
>TRBD2|once|15|TRBV20-1|TRBJ2-7
CSARERTSGTYEQYF
TGCAGTGCTAGAGAGAGGACTAGCGGGACCTACGAGCAGTACTTC
>NA|NA|14|TRBV6-1|TRBJ2-7
CASSPATGAEKQYF
TGTGCCAGCAGTCCCGCAACGGGAGCCGAGAAGCAGTACTTC
>NA|once|16|TRBV3-1|TRBJ2-3
CASSHQGSRSTDTQYF
TGTGCCAGCAGCCACCAGGGATCCCGTAGCACAGATACGCAGTATTTT
>TRBD2|many|14|TRBV12-3/TRBV12-4|TRBJ2-5
CASSLLAGDETQYF
TGTGCCAGCAGCTTACTAGCGGGAGATGAGACCCAGTACTTC
>NA|many|13|TRBV11-2|TRBJ1-1
CASSLVHGTQAFF
TGTGCCAGCAGCTTAGTTCACGGAACTCAAGCTTTCTTT
>NA|few|15|TRBV6-1|TRBJ2-7
CASRERAGESYEQYF
TGTGCCAGCAGGGAGAGGGCAGGGGAGTCCTACGAGCAGTACTTC